This T cell receptor (beta chain) was profiled in a study of blood T cell repertoires in COVID-19. Study in general: Some COVID-19 samples were acute and others convalescent; all came from the United States, Italy and Spain. Sample material is recorded as cDNA or gDNA derived from T cells, B-cell-depleted T cells, or PBMCs.

V was pared by 1 base and J by 10 bases, with 8 bases of the junction left unmatched. The CDR3 is 15 residues long. The germline CDR1 and CDR2 sequences are GTSNPN and SVGIG (reference sequence). In the original analysis: Scientists estimated how many nucleated cells there were by amplifying reference gene primers. Sequencing was performed with immunoSEQ multiplex PCR; in TCRdb, only in-frame clones are kept and a portion is missing. D and trimming were read from the DNA, whereas the V and J calls and clone size are those reported in that table. This table holds 45,000 or so clones, around 75% found once.

Sequencing input: peripheral blood. The V and J genes are TRBV30 and TRBJ1-6, with 9 nucleotides matching TRBD1. This TCR came from an elderly man with acute or convalescent COVID-19. CDR3 region: CAWSEGQGRFSPLHF. The CDR3 DNA follows: TGTGCCTGGAGTGAGGGACAGGGACGTTTCTCACCCCTCCACTTT.